This TCR beta chain was identified during a study of T cells in Graves' hyperthyroidism and ophthalmopathy. This clonotype occurred a few times. Germline V gene data show CDR1 as SGHRS and CDR2 as YFSETQ. The CDR3 covers 15 residues. Trimming cost V 4 bases and J 7 bases, with 17 bases left between them. There were TCR beta CDR3 regions amplified from RNA transcripts. TCR CDR3 regions were first amplified by RT-PCR with HTBI primers. One entry per CDR3 protein results from TCRdb running MiXCR on the multiplex PCR reads. The table includes 350,000 to 400,000 distinct CDR3 sequences, under 15% detected once.

The source of this sequence is a woman in her 30s with Graves' hyperthyroidism. The sample was blood. The chain combines TRBV5-1 with TRBJ1-4; D is perhaps TRBD1 (5 bases). This chain's CDR3 is CASSTSRGEGEKLFF. For the CDR3, the DNA is TGCGCCAGCAGCACGAGTAGGGGCGAGGGTGAAAAACTGTTTTTT. Drawing the rest from reference TRBV5-1 and TRBJ1-4, the complete variable domain is KAGVTQTPRYLIKTRGQQVTLSCSPISGHRSVSWYQQTPGQGLQFLFEYFSETQRNKGNFPGRFSGRQFSNSRSEMNVSTLELGDSALYLCASSTSRGEGEKLFFGSGTQLSVL.